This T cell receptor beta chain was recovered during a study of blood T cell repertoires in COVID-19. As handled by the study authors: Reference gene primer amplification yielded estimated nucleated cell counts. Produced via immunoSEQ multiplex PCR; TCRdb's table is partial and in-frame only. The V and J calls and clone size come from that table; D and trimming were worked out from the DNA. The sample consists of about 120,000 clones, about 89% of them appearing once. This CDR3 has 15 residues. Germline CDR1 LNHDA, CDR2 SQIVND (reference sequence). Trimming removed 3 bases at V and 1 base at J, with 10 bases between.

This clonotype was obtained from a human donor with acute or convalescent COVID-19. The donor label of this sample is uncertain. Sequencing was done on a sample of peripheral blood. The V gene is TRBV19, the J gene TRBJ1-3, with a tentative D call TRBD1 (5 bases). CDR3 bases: TGTGCCAGTAGTATTGGCGGGGGATCTGGAAACACCATATATTTT. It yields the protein CASSIGGGSGNTIYF.